The 20 T cell receptor beta chains below were found in one sample sequenced in a study of blood T cell repertoires in COVID-19. The repertoire was sequenced with immunoSEQ multiplex PCR; TCRdb's copy has only in-frame clones and lacks some. The sample records 200,000 to 300,000 clones, around 87% being singletons. The source material was peripheral blood. The source is a woman in her forties or fifties with acute or convalescent COVID-19.

This CDR3 reads CASRVSHSGGGGYTF. CDR3 nucleotides: TGTGCCAGCAGAGTCTCACATAGTGGGGGCGGTGGCTACACCTTC. The chain links TRBV6-4 to TRBJ1-2; a weak D match, TRBD1 (6 bases). This CDR3 spans 15 amino acids. Trimming stripped 6 bases from V and 7 bases from J, with 21 bases between. The germline gives CDR1 MRHNA, CDR2 SNTAGT.

This chain uses TRBV7-2 with TRBJ2-5; 9 nucleotides agree with TRBD2. The CDR3 loop spans 14 amino acids. Germline CDR1 is SGHTA and CDR2 is FQGNSA. The junction had 3 bases not matched to a gene; V was cut back by 5 bases and J by 2 bases. In DNA form, the CDR3 reads TGTGCCAGCAGCCAGGGACTAGCACAAGAGACCCAGTACTTC. Protein sequence: CASSQGLAQETQYF.

The chain recombines TRBV5-1 with TRBJ2-3; 9 bases line up with TRBD1. The CDR3 has 16 residues. CDR1 SGHRS and CDR2 YFSETQ come from the germline V gene. Trimming cost V 3 bases and J 2 bases; bases outside gene matches: 7. The CDR3 DNA sequence: TGCGCCAGCAGCTCAACCGGGACAGGGACCACAGATACGCAGTATTTT. Translating it yields CASSSTGTGTTDTQYF.

V is TRBV14 and J is TRBJ2-7; D possibly corresponds to TRBD1 (5 bases). V was clipped by 3 bases and J by 0 bases, with 12 bases between them. The germline V gene encodes CDR1 SGHDN and CDR2 FVKESK. The CDR3 covers 15 residues. The CDR3 region is CASSHSQGRSYEQYF. The CDR3 region has the DNA TGTGCCAGCAGCCATTCGCAGGGCCGCTCCTACGAGCAGTACTTC.

This clone appeared a single time. The rearrangement joins TRBV5-1 to TRBJ2-7, with unresolved D. Looked up from germline, CDR1 is SGHRS and CDR2 is YFSETQ. The V gene lost 1 base and the J gene lost 0 bases, with 8 bases spanning the gap. This CDR3 comprises 14 residues. CDR3 DNA: TGCGCCAGCAGCTTGAGTTACTCCTCCTACGAGCAGTACTTC. Translated: CASSLSYSSYEQYF.

This chain links TRBV28 with TRBJ2-5, with D maybe TRBD1 (6 bases). Between the trimmed V and J ends, which lost 6 bases and 4 bases, there was a span of 15 bases. CDR1 is MDHEN and CDR2 is SYDVKM in the germline V gene. The CDR3 has 14 amino acids. The CDR3 DNA reads TGTGCCAGCAGCCAAATATCAGGGGCAGAGACCCAGTACTTC. It yields the protein CASSQISGAETQYF. The full variable domain, rest sourced from reference TRBV28 and TRBJ2-5, is DVKVTQSSRYLVKRTGEKVFLECVQDMDHENMFWYRQDPGLGLRLIYFSYDVKMKEKGDIPEGYSVSREKKERFSLILESASTNQTSMYLCASSQISGAETQYFGPGTRLLVL.

V and J are TRBV11-2 and TRBJ2-7, with 8 bases that match TRBD2. This CDR3 region has 16 residues. Germline loops: CDR1 SGHAT, CDR2 FQNNGV. Germline trimming cut 0 bases from V and 1 base from J; bases unmatched to any gene: 5. CDR3 in DNA: TGTGCCAGCAGCTTAGAGGTAGGACTAGCTTCCTACGAGCAGTACTTC. Translated, it gives CASSLEVGLASYEQYF.

This clone was seen a few times. CDR3 protein: CASSENEGDSNSPLHF. The CDR3 DNA sequence: TGCGCCAGCAGTGAAAACGAAGGGGACAGCAATTCACCCCTCCACTTT. V gene TRBV10-1 combines with J gene TRBJ1-6; 7 bases agree with TRBD1. Unmatched junction bases numbered 9, after V lost 3 bases and J lost 7 bases. CDR3 size: 16 residues. In germline, CDR1 is WNHNN, CDR2 SYGVQD (reference sequence).

The J gene is TRBJ2-5, the V gene TRBV9; the D gene is possibly TRBD2 (5 bases). This CDR3 region has 16 residues. V was trimmed by 0 bases and J by 2 bases, leaving 14 bases between them. The germline gives CDR1 SGDLS, CDR2 YYNGEE. The CDR3 DNA reads as TGTGCCAGCAGCGTAGCAATGGGAGCGGTACAAGAGACCCAGTACTTC. Translated, it gives CASSVAMGAVQETQYF.

The gene calls are TRBV6-5 and TRBJ1-2; 9 bases line up with TRBD1. The length of the CDR3 is 12 residues. V trimming: 10 bases; J trimming: 7 bases; junction bases outside the gene matches: 7. CDR1 is MNHEY, CDR2 SVGAGI, per germline. CDR3 protein: CATYRGLGGYTF. In nucleotides, the CDR3 is TGTGCCACCTACAGGGGGCTCGGTGGCTACACCTTC.

J is TRBJ1-1 and V is TRBV11-3; a possible D gene is TRBD1 (6 bases). This CDR3 has 15 residues. Trimming left V 5 bases short and J 3 bases short, with 16 bases between. Germline loops: CDR1 SGHNT, CDR2 YENEEA. The DNA for the CDR3 is TGTGCCAGCAGCCCGGGAGGGGGAGGGGACACTGAAGCTTTCTTT. This encodes CASSPGGGGDTEAFF.

This chain links TRBV25-1 with TRBJ2-7; 9 nucleotides match TRBD2. The CDR3 sequence is 16 residues long. The germline V gene has CDR1 MGHDK and CDR2 SYGVNS. The V and J ends lost 6 bases and 5 bases, in that order; junction bases with no gene match: 14. The CDR3 DNA sequence: TGTGCCAGCAGCGCCCCGATGGGCGGGAGGGCCGACGAGCAGTACTTC. The encoded protein is CASSAPMGGRADEQYF.

The rearrangement uses TRBV2 and TRBJ2-2; TRBD1 aligns across 7 bases. CDR3 length: 14 residues. CDR1 is SNHLY and CDR2 is FYNNEI in the germline V gene. The J segment lost 6 bases and the V segment lost 6 bases, leaving 7 bases of the junction unmatched. The CDR3 DNA reads as TGTGCCAGCAGCGCAAGACAGGGTTCCGGGGAGCTGTTTTTT. Protein product: CASSARQGSGELFF.

The chain carries TRBV9 and TRBJ2-7; maybe TRBD2 (6 bases). Trimming left V 2 bases short and J 9 bases short, with 12 bases between. In germline, CDR1 is SGDLS, CDR2 YYNGEE. CDR3 length equals 12 residues. CDR3 coding DNA: TGTGCCAGCAGCGTCAACGGGGGAGGGCAGTACTTC. This translates into CASSVNGGGQYF.

The chain is built from TRBV19 and TRBJ2-1; 12 bases are shared with TRBD2. The germline gives CDR1 LNHDA, CDR2 SQIVND (reference sequence). With V trimmed by 9 bases and J by 4 bases, 13 bases remained unmatched. This CDR3 region has 17 residues. The DNA for the CDR3 is TGTGCCAGCTACTCACCGACTGGACTAGCGGGGTACAATGAGCAGTTCTTC. Amino acid sequence: CASYSPTGLAGYNEQFF.

The rearrangement uses TRBV11-2 and TRBJ2-1, with D perhaps matching TRBD1 (7 bases). From germline, CDR1 is SGHAT and CDR2 FQNNGV. The CDR3 totals 15 residues. The V gene lost 1 base and the J gene lost 3 bases, with 10 bases spanning the gap. CDR3 amino acids: CASSLARGDYNEQFF. CDR3 nucleotide sequence: TGTGCCAGCAGCTTAGCCAGGGGGGACTACAATGAGCAGTTCTTC. Together with reference TRBV11-2 and TRBJ2-1, the CDR3 gives the full variable domain: EAGVAQSPRYKIIEKRQSVAFWCNPISGHATLYWYQQILGQGPKLLIQFQNNGVVDDSQLPKDRFSAERLKGVDSTLKIQPAKLEDSAVYLCASSLARGDYNEQFFGPGTRLTVL.

The rearrangement links TRBV19 to TRBJ2-7; 9 positions agree with TRBD2. Germline lookup yields CDR1 LNHDA and CDR2 SQIVND (reference sequence). This CDR3 has 15 amino acids. V was pared by 4 bases and J by 2 bases, with 6 bases of the junction left unmatched. The CDR3 DNA reads TGTGCCAGTAGTAGTTCTAGCGGGACCACCTACGAGCAGTACTTC. Translated, it gives CASSSSSGTTYEQYF.

This clone was recorded once. The gene calls are TRBV7-2 and TRBJ2-1; 8 bases agree with TRBD1. The ends lost 5 bases at V and 7 bases at J; junction bases unmatched: 4. This CDR3 spans 13 amino acids. Germline V gene sequence: CDR1 SGHTA, CDR2 FQGNSA. CDR3 sequence: CASSLDRGNEQFF. The DNA for the CDR3 is TGTGCCAGCAGCCTAGACAGGGGAAATGAGCAGTTCTTC.

This chain connects TRBV6-6 to TRBJ2-5; 11 bases map to TRBD2. Trimming cost V 5 bases and J 2 bases; bases outside gene matches: 4. CDR3 length equals 15 residues. Germline V gives CDR1 MNHNY, CDR2 SVGAGI (reference sequence). CDR3 sequence (DNA): TGTGCCAGCAGTGATAGCGGGAGGGGACAAGAGACCCAGTACTTC. Translation gives CASSDSGRGQETQYF.

This sequence joins TRBV11-3 and TRBJ2-5; 7 bases map to TRBD1. Germline trimming cut 5 bases from V and 5 bases from J; bases unmatched to any gene: 5. This CDR3 contains 13 residues. Germline loops: CDR1 SGHNT, CDR2 YENEEA. The CDR3 is CASSPGGAETQYF. The CDR3 DNA reads as TGTGCCAGCAGCCCAGGGGGTGCCGAGACCCAGTACTTC. The variable domain in full, completed from reference TRBV11-3 and TRBJ2-5, reads EAGVVQSPRYKIIEKKQPVAFWCNPISGHNTLYWYLQNLGQGPELLIRYENEEAVDDSQLPKDRFSAERLKGVDSTLKIQPAELGDSAVYLCASSPGGAETQYFGPGTRLLVL.